A selection of T cell receptor beta chains follows, all from one sample in a study of Tregs in tolerant kidney transplant recipients. Libraries were prepared by immunoSEQ multiplex PCR; TCRdb keeps only in-frame clonotypes and omits some of them. The repertoire has some 90,000 clones, over 85% of them found once; the top ten carry over 3.5%. Source material: CD8+ T cells from blood. The receptors derive from a human donor in good health. Each CDR3 is given with its conserved first and last residue. The order of the fields is V gene, CDR3 protein.

V gene: TRBV6-5; CDR3 protein: CASSPIGSSYEQYF
V gene: TRBV4-1; CDR3 protein: CASSQDIRAGASTQYF
V gene: TRBV4-1; CDR3 protein: CASSQPASGPGNEQFF
V gene: TRBV5-6; CDR3 protein: CASSLAGLAGFQETQYF
V gene: TRBV7-9; CDR3 protein: CASSSPTSGRAVDEQFF
V gene: TRBV10-2; CDR3 protein: CASSAGLANEQYF
V gene: TRBV9; CDR3 protein: CASSVELAGATSTDTQYF
V gene: TRBV7-9; CDR3 protein: CASSWGLAGGGDTQYF
V gene: TRBV9; CDR3 protein: CASTPGWTGDTGELFF
V gene: TRBV9; CDR3 protein: CASSPLGTSGRGKTQYF
V gene: TRBV6-1; CDR3 protein: CASSTGLGYGYTF
V gene: TRBV10-3; CDR3 protein: CATEGPRETQYF
V gene: TRBV7-9; CDR3 protein: CASSPNWHRGGGYTF
V gene: TRBV5-6; CDR3 protein: CASSLIRPVEQFF
V gene: TRBV4-2; CDR3 protein: CASSQRGGAYGYTF
V gene: TRBV5-4; CDR3 protein: CATTGPLYGYTF
V gene: TRBV19; CDR3 protein: CASSIEDGLGYYGYTF
V gene: TRBV11-1; CDR3 protein: CASSPQWGSGYNEQFF
V gene: TRBV2; CDR3 protein: CASPRGTEAFF
V gene: TRBV6-5; CDR3 protein: CASRDGTGDEKLFF
V gene: TRBV11-3; CDR3 protein: CASSLSTDTQYF
V gene: TRBV6-5; CDR3 protein: CASKSGQGIGEQYF
V gene: TRBV13; CDR3 protein: CASSYQGIGYGYTF
V gene: TRBV5-6; CDR3 protein: CASSLTGVYNQPQHF
V gene: TRBV6-5; CDR3 protein: CASSYPDNQPQHF
V gene: TRBV7-9; CDR3 protein: CASSSPGETQYF
V gene: TRBV5-5; CDR3 protein: CASSLIGNTEAFF
V gene: TRBV11-2; CDR3 protein: CASSFGPGYTF
V gene: TRBV29-1; CDR3 protein: CSVGQGHEQFF
V gene: TRBV15; CDR3 protein: CATSRGREGNTIYF
V gene: TRBV23-1; CDR3 protein: CASSQSDREGAEAFF
V gene: TRBV4-1; CDR3 protein: CASSQGPRLAYTDTQYF
V gene: TRBV11-2; CDR3 protein: CASSHSGRAEQYF
V gene: TRBV4-1; CDR3 protein: CASSQAGVPQETQYF
V gene: TRBV12-5; CDR3 protein: CASGLGTAFTGELFF
V gene: TRBV4-1; CDR3 protein: CASSQTILESEAFF
V gene: TRBV27; CDR3 protein: CASSFTGTSTGELFF